This entry lists 24 T cell receptor beta chains sequenced from one sample in a study of T cells after yellow fever vaccination. TCRdb called the 5' RACE reads again in MiXCR, with one record for every CDR3 protein. The sample lists about 150,000 distinct CDR3 sequences, 5% to 7.5% seen once, with under 0.7% in the top ten. The sequenced sample was CD4+ T cells sorted from PBMCs, obtained 10 days after the yellow fever booster vaccination. The origin of the receptors is a man in his thirties or forties who received the YFV17D yellow fever vaccine.

This clonotype was detected a few times. V is TRBV5-4 and J is TRBJ2-1; D gene unclear. The CDR3 sequence is 11 residues long. Looked up from germline, CDR1 is SGHNT and CDR2 is YYREEE (reference sequence). V was cut by 9 bases and J by 7 bases, with 11 bases left in between. CDR3 DNA: TGTGCCACCTTTACAGCTAATGAGCAGTTCTTC. It is translated as CATFTANEQFF.

This clonotype was seen at least ten times. The chain joins TRBV5-5 to TRBJ2-4; tentatively, D is TRBD2 (6 bases). V lost 0 bases, J lost 6 bases, and 10 bases lay in between. Germline V lookup: CDR1 SGHKS, CDR2 YYEKEE (reference sequence). The CDR3 loop spans 14 amino acids. The CDR3 nucleotides read TGTGCCAGCAGCTTGGCCGGGGGAACAAACATTCAGTACTTC. Its protein product is CASSLAGGTNIQYF.

This clonotype showed up many times. This chain links TRBV6-5 with TRBJ2-7; D remains ambiguous. Germline V gives CDR1 MNHEY, CDR2 SVGAGI. There are 15 residues in the CDR3. V lost 2 bases, J lost 1 base, and 12 bases lay in between. CDR3 coding DNA: TGTGCCAGCAGTTACAATCCAGTCGGTTCCTACGAGCAGTACTTC. This translates into CASSYNPVGSYEQYF.

The chain is built from TRBV6-2 or TRBV6-3 and TRBJ2-3; D remains unclear. Trimming shortened V by 2 bases and J by 2 bases, and 8 bases separated the two germline ends. CDR3 size: 14 residues. In germline, CDR1 is MNHEY, CDR2 SVGEGT. The CDR3 nucleotides read TGTGCCAGCAGTTACCCTAGGCCCACAGATACGCAGTATTTT. This gives the protein CASSYPRPTDTQYF.

The chain recombines TRBV6-1 with TRBJ2-5; D possibly corresponds to TRBD2 (5 bases). Germline values: CDR1 MNHNS, CDR2 SASEGT. V was clipped by 0 bases and J by 0 bases, with 14 bases between them. CDR3 length: 17 residues. Written as DNA, the CDR3 is TGTGCCAGCAGTGAAGCGCGTGGAGGAACCTACCAAGAGACCCAGTACTTC. As protein: CASSEARGGTYQETQYF.

This clonotype was recorded many times. The V and J genes are TRBV6-1 and TRBJ2-2; 12 bases map to TRBD2. This CDR3 has 15 amino acids. V was pared by 6 bases and J by 8 bases, with 7 bases of the junction left unmatched. Germline lookup yields CDR1 MNHNS and CDR2 SASEGT. The CDR3 spells CASRPPSGRAGELFF. The CDR3 DNA is TGTGCCAGCAGACCCCCTAGCGGGAGGGCGGGGGAGCTGTTTTTT.

The gene calls are TRBV30 and TRBJ1-6; the D is unclear. V was pared by 0 bases and J by 7 bases, with 1 base between. The CDR3 totals 11 residues. The germline V gene has CDR1 GTSNPN and CDR2 SVGIG (reference sequence). CDR3 nucleotide sequence: TGTGCCTGGAGTGTGAATTCACCCCTCCACTTT. Translating gives CAWSVNSPLHF. The full variable domain, completed using reference TRBV30 and TRBJ1-6, is SQTIHQWPATLVQPVGSPLSLECTVEGTSNPNLYWYRQAAGRGLQLLFYSVGIGQISSEVPQNLSASRPQDRQFILSSKKLLLSDSGFYLCAWSVNSPLHFGNGTRLTVT.

This clonotype was counted ten times or more. The V and J genes are TRBV20-1 and TRBJ2-1, with TRBD1 as a possible D gene (5 bases). Trimming cost V 2 bases and J 0 bases, with 14 bases left between them. Germline V gene sequence: CDR1 DFQATT, CDR2 SNEGSKA (reference sequence). The CDR3 contains 16 residues. The CDR3 nucleotides are TGCAGTGCTAGACCCGTAGGGGTTAGCTCCTACAATGAGCAGTTCTTC. Amino acids: CSARPVGVSSYNEQFF.

The chain couples TRBV20-1 to TRBJ2-7; D call uncertain. Germline CDR1 and CDR2: DFQATT and SNEGSKA (reference sequence). The CDR3 is made up of 14 amino acids. V lost 0 bases to trimming and J lost 5 bases, with 14 bases between them. The DNA for the CDR3 is TGCAGTGCTAGAGATCCTTCCGCGCACCACGAGCAGTACTTC. Translation: CSARDPSAHHEQYF.

This clonotype was counted ten times or more. The J gene is TRBJ2-1, the V gene TRBV7-2, with D perhaps being TRBD1 or TRBD2 (5 bases each). With 2 bases removed from V and 8 bases from J, the gap between germline ends came to 10 bases. Germline V gene data show CDR1 as SGHTA and CDR2 as FQGNSA. The CDR3 is 13 residues long. CDR3 residues: CASSLTRDDEQFF. The CDR3 nucleotides read TGTGCCAGCAGCTTAACCAGGGACGATGAGCAGTTCTTC.

This clonotype showed up many times. The CDR3 region is CSAVRARTRSADEQYF. The DNA for the CDR3 is TGCAGTGCTGTCAGAGCTCGGACTCGTTCCGCTGACGAGCAGTACTTC. The V and J genes are TRBV20-1 and TRBJ2-7; tentative D call: TRBD2 (5 bases). Germline V gene lookup returns CDR1 DFQATT and CDR2 SNEGSKA (reference sequence). V dropped 5 bases and J dropped 5 bases, with 25 bases sitting between them. The CDR3 covers 16 residues.

This clonotype was seen ten or more times. The V gene is TRBV6-5, the J gene TRBJ1-2; D is unclear. Germline V gene sequence: CDR1 MNHEY, CDR2 SVGAGI. V gave up 6 bases and J gave up 2 bases, with 10 bases separating them. CDR3 size: 13 residues. The CDR3 nucleotides read TGTGCCAGCAGACCCGACGGAAACTATGGCTACACCTTC. The encoded protein is CASRPDGNYGYTF.

In this sample, this clonotype turned up a few times. This chain links TRBV5-1 with TRBJ1-4; D not certain. There are 16 residues in the CDR3. CDR1 and CDR2 from the germline V gene are SGHRS and YFSETQ. Trimming took off 1 base at V and 2 bases at J, with 12 bases between the two ends. As DNA, the CDR3 is TGCGCCAGCAGCTTGTCCGGTACGCAGACTAATGAAAAACTGTTTTTT. The encoded protein is CASSLSGTQTNEKLFF.

Points on this clonotype: A much larger clone differs by one base, so this may be a read error. The chain employs TRBV6-6 and TRBJ1-1; possibly TRBD1 for D (5 bases). The germline gives CDR1 MNHNY, CDR2 SVGAGI (reference sequence). The CDR3 runs 12 residues. V was cut by 8 bases and J by 3 bases, with 10 bases left in between. In DNA form, the CDR3 reads TGTGCCAGCGTCACCAGGGACACTGAAGCTTTCTTT. Translating gives CASVTRDTEAFF.

This clonotype was picked up many times. V and J are TRBV5-5 and TRBJ2-3, with D perhaps TRBD2 (6 bases). The CDR3 extends over 16 amino acids. The germline gives CDR1 SGHKS, CDR2 YYEKEE (reference sequence). Trimming removed 3 bases at V and 0 bases at J, with 14 bases between. This chain's CDR3 is CASSWGVTPSTDTQYF. CDR3 DNA sequence: TGTGCCAGCAGCTGGGGGGTCACACCTAGCACAGATACGCAGTATTTT.

In its sample, this clonotype was seen many times. The J gene is TRBJ2-3, the V gene TRBV12-3 or TRBV12-4, with TRBD1 identical over 7 bases. This CDR3 is built from 15 residues. V lost 3 bases and J lost 1; bases outside the gene matches: 4. In DNA, the CDR3 is TGTGCCAGCAGTTTTAACAGGGGAGGCACAGATACGCAGTATTTT. Translated: CASSFNRGGTDTQYF.

This clonotype has ten or more counts. The V and J genes are TRBV19 and TRBJ2-7; 9 bases are a match to TRBD2. Germline-derived CDR1 and CDR2 are LNHDA and SQIVND (reference sequence). CDR3 length: 16 amino acids. V lost 4 bases to trimming and J lost 7 bases; unmatched junction nucleotides: 14. The CDR3 reads CASSTGSGSLMGEQYF. CDR3 sequence (DNA): TGTGCCAGTAGTACGGGTAGCGGGAGTCTAATGGGAGAGCAGTACTTC.

This clonotype was seen many times. This sequence joins TRBV5-4 and TRBJ2-5; D possibly corresponds to TRBD1 (6 bases). This CDR3 contains 14 residues. Trimming took off 5 bases at V and 2 bases at J, with 13 bases between the two ends. Looked up from germline, CDR1 is SGHNT and CDR2 is YYREEE (reference sequence). Here the CDR3 reads CASRAGTSQETQYF. The CDR3 DNA reads as TGTGCCAGCAGGGCCGGGACATCGCAAGAGACCCAGTACTTC.

This clonotype was seen ten or more times. The V gene is TRBV7-2, the J gene TRBJ2-4; 7 positions agree with TRBD1. V lost 3 bases to trimming and J lost 5 bases; unmatched junction nucleotides: 7. The CDR3 is made up of 15 amino acids. Germline CDR1 reads SGHTA; CDR2 reads FQGNSA. The CDR3 loop is CASSLSTGTENIQYF. The CDR3 coding sequence is TGTGCCAGCAGCTTGTCTACGGGGACAGAAAACATTCAGTACTTC.

This clonotype occurred a few times. The rearrangement joins TRBV5-1 to TRBJ2-7; D is possibly TRBD2 (5 bases). This CDR3 is 14 amino acids long. V was clipped by 5 bases and J by 3 bases, with 15 bases between them. Germline V CDR1 and CDR2: SGHRS, YFSETQ. CDR3: CASSGRQAGYEQYF. Here the CDR3 DNA reads TGCGCCAGCAGTGGTAGGCAGGCGGGCTACGAGCAGTACTTC.

This clonotype occurred many times. The chain uses TRBV5-1 and TRBJ2-7, with a weak D call TRBD2 (5 bases). Trimming removed 5 bases from V and 1 base from J, with 13 bases in between. The germline V gene has CDR1 SGHRS and CDR2 YFSETQ. The CDR3 is 14 residues long. The CDR3 DNA is TGCGCCAGCAGTCGAAGTGGGGAGTCCTACGAGCAGTACTTC. Translation: CASSRSGESYEQYF.

With regard to this clonotype: A junction end diverges from the germline sequence, so it may reflect a read error. The CDR3 sequence is CASGRPLGAVETQNF. The CDR3 bases are TGTGCCAGCGGCCGACCTTTGGGGGCTGTGGAGACCCAGAACTTC. This chain uses TRBV6-1 with TRBJ2-5; a possible D gene is TRBD1 (6 bases). There are 15 residues in the CDR3. The V gene's germline CDR1 is MNHNS and CDR2 SASEGT.

Regarding this clonotype: A much larger clone lies a single base off, so this may be a read error. This chain connects TRBV21-1 to TRBJ2-7. TRBV21-1 is a pseudogene. The CDR3 loop spans 15 amino acids. The CDR3 is CATSRQDLYSYEQYF. The DNA of the CDR3 is TGTGCCACCAGCAGGCAGGATCTGTACTCCTACGAGCAGTACTTC.

In this sample, this clonotype turned up many times. The chain uses TRBV29-1 and TRBJ2-5; a possible D gene is TRBD2 (7 bases). Trimming took off 0 bases at V and 5 bases at J, with 16 bases between the two ends. Germline assignment: CDR1 SQVTM and CDR2 ANQGSEA. The CDR3 runs to 15 residues. The CDR3 DNA is TGCAGCGTTGAAGAGGGCGGGGGCCGAGGGGAGACCCAGTACTTC. Translated, it gives CSVEEGGGRGETQYF.